One and the same sample provided the 9 T cell receptor beta chains below, sequenced in a study of T cells in Graves' hyperthyroidism and ophthalmopathy. Amplification yielded TCR beta CDR3 regions, with RNA transcripts as the source. In the first-round RT-PCR of the TCR CDR3, the HTBI primer set was used. MiXCR was run by TCRdb on the multiplex PCR reads, yielding one entry per CDR3 protein. The sample carries around 360,000 distinct CDR3 sequences, over 12% recorded once. Sequenced material: blood. These receptors were collected from a woman aged 55-69 years with Graves' ophthalmopathy.

The sample holds many counts of this clonotype. As DNA, the CDR3 is TGTGCCAGCAGGATTCACCTGAACACTGAAGCTTTCTTT. Protein product: CASRIHLNTEAFF. The V and J genes are TRBV12-3 or TRBV12-4 and TRBJ1-1, with unresolved D. The CDR3 is 13 amino acids. Trimming left V 6 bases short and J 0 bases short, with 8 bases between.

In this sample, this clonotype turned up many times. This sequence joins TRBV10-1 and TRBJ2-3; possible D gene TRBD2, 6 bases. Germline values: CDR1 WNHNN, CDR2 SYGVQD (reference sequence). The CDR3 runs to 15 residues. V was trimmed by 3 bases and J by 0 bases, leaving 10 bases between them. CDR3 DNA: TGCGCCAGCAGTGATCCGGGACTTAGCACAGATACGCAGTATTTT. Translation gives CASSDPGLSTDTQYF.

The V call is TRBV24-1, the J call TRBJ2-1; TRBD1 aligns across 10 bases. Germline trimming cut 4 bases from V and 9 bases from J; bases unmatched to any gene: 5. The germline CDR1 and CDR2 sequences are KGHDR and SFDVKD. CDR3 length: 14 residues. For the CDR3, the DNA is TGTGCCACCAGTGAGGGACAGGGGCAGGGTGAGCAGTTCTTC. It codes for CATSEGQGQGEQFF.

This clonotype has more than one count but fewer than ten. The gene calls are TRBV7-9 and TRBJ2-4; D not certain. CDR1 is SEHNR, CDR2 FQNEAQ, per germline (reference sequence). V lost 1 base to trimming and J lost 7 bases, with 8 bases between them. The CDR3 runs to 13 residues. This CDR3 reads CASSLEGRNIQYF. The CDR3 DNA follows: TGTGCCAGCAGCTTAGAGGGCAGGAACATTCAGTACTTC.

This clonotype was seen more than once but under ten times. A read error may explain this, as a much larger clone is one base away. The V gene is TRBV28, the J gene TRBJ1-2; tentatively, D is TRBD1 (5 bases). CDR3 length: 17 amino acids. The germline V gene encodes CDR1 MDHEN and CDR2 SYDVKM. The ends were cut back, 5 bases at V and 10 bases at J, with 29 bases in the middle. CDR3 DNA sequence: TGTGCCAGCAGTCCGACGGGGGGGGTCACACGCGTTTTGGCCTACACCTTC. It is translated as CASSPTGGVTRVLAYTF.

In the case of this clonotype: This may stem from a read error, because a much larger clone lies one nucleotide away. The chain is built from TRBV20-1 and TRBJ2-3; D remains unclear. The CDR3 consists of 14 residues. Germline V gene data show CDR1 as DFQATT and CDR2 as SNEGSKA (reference sequence). The CDR3 DNA is TGCAGGGCTAGAGATTCCGCTAGCACAGATACGCAGTATTTT. It specifies CRARDSASTDTQYF.

This clonotype was detected ten times or more. V and J are TRBV2 and TRBJ1-5, with TRBD1 matching over 9 bases. CDR3 size: 15 residues. The ends lost 9 bases at V and 3 bases at J; junction bases unmatched: 9. The germline V gene has CDR1 SNHLY and CDR2 FYNNEI. This chain's CDR3 is CASTQTGGPNQPQHF. In nucleotides, the CDR3 is TGTGCCAGTACCCAGACAGGGGGTCCCAATCAGCCCCAGCATTTT. The whole variable domain, filled in from reference TRBV2 and TRBJ1-5, reads EPEVTQTPSHQVTQMGQEVILRCVPISNHLYFYWYRQILGQKVEFLVSFYNNEISEKSEIFDDQFSVERPDGSNFTLKIRSTKLEDSAMYFCASTQTGGPNQPQHFGDGTRLSIL.

V gene TRBV9 combines with J gene TRBJ2-3; 12 bases map to TRBD1. The length of the CDR3 is 16 residues. Germline V lookup: CDR1 SGDLS, CDR2 YYNGEE. V dropped 3 bases and J dropped 4; count of bases not matched to a gene: 6. The DNA of the CDR3 is TGTGCCAGCAGCGCTTGGGGACAGGGGGCCTCAGATACGCAGTATTTT. Translating gives CASSAWGQGASDTQYF.

In this sample, this clonotype turned up a few times. This chain joins TRBV28 and TRBJ2-3, with D possibly matching TRBD2 (6 bases). Germline assignment: CDR1 MDHEN and CDR2 SYDVKM. The ends were cut back, 3 bases at V and 0 bases at J, with 10 bases in the middle. There are 15 residues in the CDR3. The DNA for the CDR3 is TGTGCCAGCAGTTTGGGACTTCCTAGCACAGATACGCAGTATTTT. Translation: CASSLGLPSTDTQYF.